A selection of T cell receptor beta chains follows, all from one sample in a study of blood T cells in healthy people across ages. MiXCR, run by TCRdb on the 5' RACE reads, gives a single entry per CDR3 protein. The sample comprises 1.8 million or so distinct CDR3 sequences, more than 35% of which are singletons, and roughly 23% rests with the top ten. Sequencing was done on a sample of blood. The receptors come from a human donor in good health. CDR3s include the opening cysteine and the closing phenylalanine or tryptophan. A D gene is named only where the DNA matches it firmly.

J: TRBJ2-1; D: .; V: TRBV4-2; CDR3: CASSPTVRVNEQFF
J: TRBJ2-7; D: .; V: TRBV4-1; CDR3: CASKRLELKKTTRTVPRYF
J: TRBJ2-4; D: .; V: TRBV7-9; CDR3: CASSSQSDSGEQYF
J: TRBJ2-7; D: .; V: TRBV7-9; CDR3: CASSSYRNLPQETSQYF
J: TRBJ2-1; D: TRBD1; V: TRBV12-3/TRBV12-4; CDR3: CASLRTRDRGGNEQFF
J: TRBJ2-7; D: .; V: TRBV2; CDR3: CASSEGRGLYEQYF
J: TRBJ2-3; D: TRBD2; V: TRBV12-3/TRBV12-4; CDR3: CASRLAGRWDTQYF
J: TRBJ1-1; D: .; V: TRBV20-1; CDR3: CSASTRGNTEAFF
J: TRBJ1-2; D: .; V: TRBV5-1; CDR3: CASSHVLGGQNYGYTF
J: TRBJ1-5; D: .; V: TRBV7-9; CDR3: CASSLGGRYSNQPQHF
J: TRBJ2-7; D: TRBD2; V: TRBV11-2; CDR3: CASSLGRGFSSYEQYF
J: TRBJ1-2; D: .; V: TRBV12-3/TRBV12-4; CDR3: CASKNLKQTPNYGYTF
J: TRBJ2-3; D: .; V: TRBV7-2; CDR3: CASRPVGGPDTQYF
J: TRBJ2-3; D: TRBD2; V: TRBV7-9; CDR3: CASSLDSGGPDTQYF
J: TRBJ1-5; D: .; V: TRBV6-2/TRBV6-3; CDR3: CASSSTGKSQPQHF
J: TRBJ2-7; D: TRBD1; V: TRBV6-5; CDR3: CASSRDSLSSYEQYF
J: TRBJ2-2; D: .; V: TRBV5-1; CDR3: CATNPLGANTGERFF
J: TRBJ1-2; D: .; V: TRBV5-1; CDR3: CASSLALSEDGYTF
J: TRBJ2-2; D: .; V: TRBV29-1; CDR3: CSVGSAGELFF
J: TRBJ2-1; D: TRBD2; V: TRBV7-2; CDR3: CASSLERGGRNEQFF
J: TRBJ1-2; D: .; V: TRBV6-2/TRBV6-3; CDR3: CASSWLGSYGYTF
J: TRBJ2-2; D: .; V: TRBV9; CDR3: CASSAGGHTGELFF
J: TRBJ2-1; D: .; V: TRBV29-1; CDR3: CSVPGVRVSSYNEQFF
J: TRBJ1-5; D: .; V: TRBV20-1; CDR3: CSATHAYSNQPQHF
J: TRBJ1-5; D: .; V: TRBV20-1; CDR3: CSARGQNSNQPQHF
J: TRBJ2-7; D: .; V: TRBV6-2/TRBV6-3; CDR3: CASSYKDYSYEQYF
J: TRBJ2-3; D: .; V: TRBV12-3/TRBV12-4; CDR3: CASSPRQSPDTQYF
J: .; D: .; V: TRBV10-3; CDR3: CTISPGARETQYF
J: TRBJ1-1; D: .; V: TRBV6-5; CDR3: CASSPFESLRTAFF
J: TRBJ1-5; D: .; V: TRBV20-1; CDR3: CSAKTLGYSNQPQHF
J: TRBJ1-2; D: TRBD1; V: TRBV20-1; CDR3: CSARGRDTRGGHYGYTF
J: TRBJ2-3; D: .; V: TRBV24-1; CDR3: CATSDGRSTDTQYF
J: TRBJ2-6; D: .; V: TRBV6-2/TRBV6-3; CDR3: CASSDFYSGANVLTF
J: TRBJ2-1; D: TRBD1; V: TRBV20-1; CDR3: CSAFTGTDNEQFF
J: TRBJ2-7; D: .; V: TRBV20-1; CDR3: CSAKGTPSYEQYF
J: TRBJ1-2; D: TRBD1; V: TRBV20-1; CDR3: CSARGGTGFNYGYTF